These 13 T cell receptor beta chains share one sample of origin, sequenced in a study of cytomegalovirus exposure and HLA in healthy donors. With 60 Vbeta and 13 Jbeta primers, the PCR was carried out. Measured with immunoSEQ multiplex PCR; TCRdb has only the in-frame clones, and not every one. The sample yields about 200,000 clones, of which the top ten take up 0.9% to 1.4%. Sequencing was done on a sample of PBMCs. These receptors originate from a girl under 10 years old in good health and CMV-seropositive.

The chain joins TRBV2 to TRBJ1-2; TRBD1 is a possible D gene (6 bases). Germline assignment: CDR1 SNHLY and CDR2 FYNNEI. Trimming removed 2 bases from V and 3 bases from J, with 10 bases in between. The CDR3 spans 14 residues. CDR3 coding DNA: TGTGCCAGCAGTGAAAGGACAGCGGACTATGGCTACACCTTC. Its protein product is CASSERTADYGYTF.

J is TRBJ2-1 and V is TRBV2; 10 bases fit TRBD2. CDR3 size: 15 residues. Trimming at V came to 6 bases and at J to 3 bases, leaving 5 bases not matched to a gene. Germline lookup yields CDR1 SNHLY and CDR2 FYNNEI. The CDR3 DNA reads TGTGCCAGCAGGATAGCGGGAGGCCGCTACAATGAGCAGTTCTTC. Residues: CASRIAGGRYNEQFF.

The chain recombines TRBV7-9 with TRBJ1-1, with 10 bases identical to TRBD1. This CDR3 contains 16 residues. From germline, CDR1 is SEHNR and CDR2 FQNEAQ (reference sequence). Trimming removed 6 bases from V and 1 base from J; junction bases left unmatched: 8. The DNA for the CDR3 is TGTGCCAGCAGTTGGCGACAGGGGGCTGGGAACACTGAAGCTTTCTTT. Its protein product is CASSWRQGAGNTEAFF. Together with reference TRBV7-9 and TRBJ1-1, the CDR3 gives the full variable domain: DTGVSQNPRHKITKRGQNVTFRCDPISEHNRLYWYRQTLGQGPEFLTYFQNEAQLEKSRLLSDRFSAERPKGSFSTLEIQRTEQGDSAMYLCASSWRQGAGNTEAFFGQGTRLTVV.

V and J are TRBV30 and TRBJ1-2; possibly TRBD1 for D (5 bases). Looked up from germline, CDR1 is GTSNPN and CDR2 is SVGIG (reference sequence). V shed 4 bases and J shed 0 bases, with 12 bases lying between them. This CDR3 region has 14 residues. The DNA of the CDR3 is TGTGCCTGGACCACAGGCAAATCTAACTATGGCTACACCTTC. Translating gives CAWTTGKSNYGYTF.

The rearrangement links TRBV6-1 to TRBJ2-3, with a tentative D call TRBD2 (5 bases). Germline CDR1 and CDR2: MNHNS and SASEGT. V was cut by 7 bases and J by 6 bases, with 5 bases left in between. The CDR3 is 10 residues long. The CDR3 reads CASTGDTQYF. As DNA, the CDR3 is TGTGCCAGCACGGGGGATACGCAGTATTTT.

The chain carries TRBV27 and TRBJ1-2, with 11 bases lining up with TRBD1. Looked up from germline, CDR1 is MNHEY and CDR2 is SMNVEV (reference sequence). This CDR3 spans 15 amino acids. The junction had 8 bases not matched to a gene; V was cut back by 5 bases and J by 6 bases. In DNA, the CDR3 is TGTGCCAGCAGTCCCTGGACAGGGGGCGCGGATGGCTACACCTTC. Its translation: CASSPWTGGADGYTF.

V is TRBV7-9 and J is TRBJ2-7; 9 nucleotides agree with TRBD2. CDR1 is SEHNR, CDR2 FQNEAQ, per germline (reference sequence). V lost 3 bases to trimming and J lost 7 bases; unmatched junction nucleotides: 13. This CDR3 comprises 16 residues. The CDR3 nucleotides are TGTGCCAGCAGCTTCCCCCGTAATAGCGGGGGAGGAGAGCAGTACTTC. It is translated as CASSFPRNSGGGEQYF.

The chain links TRBV6-1 to TRBJ2-5; D unresolved. The end of the DNA is better explained by TRBJ2-7, so the J call may be wrong. This CDR3 is built from 11 residues. CDR1 and CDR2 (germline): MNHNS, SASEGT. The CDR3 loop reads CASSSAYEQYF. CDR3 in DNA: TGTGCCAGCAGCTCTGCCTACGAGCAGTACTTC.

The V and J genes are TRBV5-1 and TRBJ2-7, with no clear D. V was pared by 2 bases and J by 4 bases, with 10 bases between. Germline V gene sequence: CDR1 SGHRS, CDR2 YFSETQ. The CDR3 has 13 residues. The CDR3 here is CASSFGERYEQYF. CDR3 bases: TGCGCCAGCAGCTTCGGCGAGCGATACGAGCAGTACTTC.

The chain has TRBV18 and TRBJ1-2, with 9 positions matching TRBD1. This CDR3 spans 16 amino acids. The V and J ends lost 3 bases and 2 bases, in that order; junction bases with no gene match: 7. Per germline, CDR1 KGHSH and CDR2 LQKENI. The CDR3: CASSPLGGQGNYGYTF. CDR3 DNA sequence: TGTGCCAGCTCACCGCTTGGGGGACAGGGCAACTATGGCTACACCTTC.

This chain uses TRBV6-6 with TRBJ2-2, with D hard to call. The CDR3 contains 14 residues. Germline V gives CDR1 MNHNY, CDR2 SVGAGI (reference sequence). The ends were cut back, 6 bases at V and 2 bases at J, with 10 bases in the middle. The CDR3, as DNA: TGTGCCAGCAGGGCGGCCCCTAACACCGGGGAGCTGTTTTTT. Translation: CASRAAPNTGELFF.

This chain links TRBV6-5 with TRBJ1-2; the D is unclear. V lost 4 bases to trimming and J lost 0 bases, with 12 bases between them. The CDR3 has 15 amino acids. Germline V gene data show CDR1 as MNHEY and CDR2 as SVGAGI. CDR3 nucleotides: TGTGCCAGCAGTTCTGGGAGCCCAACTAACTATGGCTACACCTTC. Protein product: CASSSGSPTNYGYTF.

V gene TRBV10-1 combines with J gene TRBJ2-7, with 8 bases identical to TRBD1. Trimming at V came to 6 bases and at J to 6 bases, leaving 7 bases not matched to a gene. Germline-derived CDR1 and CDR2 are WNHNN and SYGVQD (reference sequence). The CDR3 consists of 13 residues. The CDR3 region is CASSGYTGGEQYF. CDR3 DNA sequence: TGCGCCAGCAGCGGATACACAGGGGGCGAGCAGTACTTC.